This T cell receptor beta chain was sequenced for a study of shared clonotypes between healthy human individuals. Study-level points and caveats: Collection of samples was limited to blood; tissue repertoires likely differ.

The protocol was immunoSEQ multiplex PCR, while the TCRdb copy is restricted to in-frame clones and leaves out a portion. This sample carries over a million clones, about 75% of them seen once, and the ten largest clones take roughly 1.5%. As concerns this clone: Its antigen is still unknown.

The specimen sequenced was memory CD4+ T cells sorted from blood. The subset denotes: CD45RA-negative fraction. The TCR was taken from a man aged 18-30 years in good health.

The CDR3 spells CASAPSGKNYEQYF. CDR3 coding DNA: TGTGCTAGTGCCCCTAGCGGGAAAAACTACGAGCAGTACTTC. The rearrangement links TRBV12-5 to TRBJ2-7, with 9 bases identical to TRBD2. V trimming: 7 bases; J trimming: 3 bases; junction bases outside the gene matches: 7. The CDR3 is 14 residues long. CDR1 is LGHNT and CDR2 is FRNRAP in the germline V gene.